This paragraph reports one T cell receptor (beta chain). Extraction of RNA together with DNA used about 17-31 mg of unsorted bulk tissue. The sample belongs to a study of tumor-infiltrating lymphocytes in primary liver carcinoma. Trimming cost V 7 bases and J 1 base; bases outside gene matches: 8. From germline, CDR1 is DFQATT and CDR2 SNEGSKA (reference sequence). The CDR3 extends over 14 amino acids. cDNA specific to TCR beta was made from about 0.45 ug of total RNA, with a constant-region primer employed for priming. Libraries of TCR beta came from three nested multiplex PCR rounds with slightly modified ARM-PCR. TRBV1-TRBV30 forward primers paired with a C-beta reverse primer were used in the first two PCR rounds, which ran about 11 cycles each. Each CDR3 protein is one row after TCRdb ran MiXCR on the multiplex PCR reads. The table lists about 99,000 distinct CDR3 sequences, over 55% of them singletons.

The TCR originated in a woman in her fifties or sixties with primary liver carcinoma and hepatitis B virus infection. The sample was liver tumor tissue from sampling region 5. Subset described: tumor region T5, tumor centre. The chain is built from TRBV20-1 and TRBJ2-7; 9 bases align to TRBD2. This CDR3 is CSGSSGLASYEQYF. The CDR3 DNA reads as TGCAGTGGGAGCTCGGGACTAGCTTCCTACGAGCAGTACTTC.